These T cell receptor beta chains were read from a single sample in a study of blood T cells in healthy people across ages. TCRdb processed the 5' RACE reads anew with MiXCR; each CDR3 protein has one entry. Of about a million distinct CDR3 sequences listed, around 54% are singletons. Input material: blood. Source of these receptors: an older woman in good health. CDR3s include the opening cysteine and the closing phenylalanine or tryptophan. Fields, in order: clone size, V gene, D gene, J gene, CDR3 protein, CDR3 DNA. D genes are given only for firm matches. Clone size is stated in some rows and not others, as once, few, many or a class when expanded.

>few|TRBV4-1|TRBD1|TRBJ1-1
CASSQDSRQGRLVFF
TGCGCCAGCAGCCAAGATTCGCGACAGGGAAGGTTGGTTTTCTTT
>.|TRBV15|.|TRBJ2-5
CATSRDRGGVETQYF
TGTGCCACCAGCAGAGATCGAGGAGGGGTAGAGACCCAGTACTTC
>.|TRBV27|.|TRBJ2-1
CASGLSSYNEQFF
TGTGCCAGCGGACTAAGCTCCTACAATGAGCAGTTCTTC
>few|TRBV29-1|.|TRBJ2-1
CSVSSGNNEQFF
TGCAGCGTCAGTAGCGGAAACAATGAGCAGTTCTTC
>.|TRBV6-6|TRBD1|TRBJ1-1
CASSTGQGYTEAFF
TGTGCCAGCAGTACAGGACAGGGTTACACTGAAGCTTTCTTT
>few|TRBV29-1|.|TRBJ2-1
CSGRTSYNEQFF
TGCAGCGGACGCACATCCTACAATGAGCAGTTCTTC
>many|TRBV7-2|TRBD1|TRBJ2-3
CASSSVRDRGSHTQYF
TGTGCCAGCAGCTCCGTCAGGGACAGGGGTTCACATACGCAGTATTTT
>.|TRBV3-1|.|TRBJ2-1
CASSRDWAGFNEQFF
TGTGCCAGCAGCCGGGATTGGGCAGGGTTCAACGAGCAGTTCTTC
>.|TRBV5-1|.|TRBJ2-7
CASSLAFGGGTYEQYF
TGCGCCAGCAGCTTGGCCTTTGGGGGCGGAACCTACGAGCAGTACTTC
>.|TRBV29-1|.|TRBJ2-3
CSVDPTSTDTQYF
TGCAGCGTTGATCCCACTAGCACAGATACGCAGTATTTT
>few|TRBV4-2|TRBD2|TRBJ2-1
CASSQAPAGVGNEQFF
TGTGCCAGCAGCCAAGCCCCGGCGGGAGTGGGCAATGAGCAGTTCTTC
>.|TRBV19|.|TRBJ2-6
CASSIASGANVLTF
TGTGCCAGTAGCATTGCCTCTGGGGCCAACGTCCTGACTTTC
>.|TRBV6-4|.|TRBJ1-2
CASSDGSLGSGYTF
TGTGCCAGCAGTGACGGCAGCCTCGGTAGTGGCTACACCTTC
>few|TRBV9|.|TRBJ2-5
CASSSGAGETQYF
TGTGCCAGCAGCAGCGGAGCCGGGGAGACCCAGTACTTC
>.|TRBV20-1|.|TRBJ2-3
CSARATYTDTQYF
TGCAGTGCTAGAGCTACATACACAGATACGCAGTATTTT
>.|TRBV27|.|TRBJ2-5
CATPLGVIETQYF
TGTGCCACCCCGTTGGGTGTGATCGAGACCCAGTACTTC
>.|TRBV7-3|TRBD2|TRBJ2-5
CASSLQAGEEETQYF
TGTGCCAGCAGCTTACAGGCGGGAGAAGAAGAGACCCAGTACTTC
>few|TRBV2|.|TRBJ1-5
CASGGGSRSQPQHF
TGTGCCAGCGGGGGAGGGTCCAGGTCTCAGCCCCAGCATTTT
>.|TRBV7-9|TRBD1|TRBJ1-2
CASSIWTGHVANYGYTF
TGTGCCAGCAGCATCTGGACAGGGCATGTAGCTAACTATGGCTACACCTTC
>few|TRBV6-2/TRBV6-3|.|TRBJ1-1
CASSWGVGNTEAFF
TGTGCCAGCAGCTGGGGGGTGGGGAACACTGAAGCTTTCTTT
>once|TRBV27|.|TRBJ1-1
CASSLRPPGGGTEAFF
TGTGCCAGCAGTTTAAGGCCTCCGGGAGGGGGCACTGAAGCTTTCTTT
>many|TRBV12-3/TRBV12-4|.|TRBJ1-5
CASSLRRGNQPQHF
TGTGCCAGCAGCCTCCGCCGTGGCAATCAGCCCCAGCATTTT
>.|TRBV13|TRBD2|TRBJ2-3
CASATAWTSGRATDTQYF
TGTGCCAGCGCGACGGCTTGGACTAGCGGGAGGGCCACAGATACGCAGTATTTT
>once|TRBV9|TRBD2|TRBJ2-7
CASSVSSSGRAGGSYNEQYF
TGTGCCAGCAGCGTGTCCTCTAGCGGGAGGGCCGGGGGCTCCTACAATGAGCAGTACTTC
>.|TRBV20-1|.|TRBJ1-2
CSARGPWLSYGYTF
TGCAGTGCCAGAGGACCTTGGCTAAGCTATGGCTACACCTTC
>.|TRBV4-2|.|TRBJ2-7
CASSQGTLDYEQYF
TGTGCCAGCAGCCAAGGGACGCTCGACTACGAGCAGTACTTC
>.|TRBV29-1|.|TRBJ1-2
CSADPVGGYTF
TGCAGCGCTGATCCCGTAGGTGGCTACACCTTC
>.|TRBV5-1|TRBD2|TRBJ2-3
CASSLLTGLAGGSDTQYF
TGCGCCAGCAGCTTGCTCACGGGACTAGCGGGAGGGTCAGATACGCAGTATTTT
>few|TRBV20-1|TRBD2|TRBJ2-7
CSARDGLGSRYEQYF
TGCAGTGCTAGAGACGGACTAGGTTCACGCTACGAGCAGTACTTC
>few|TRBV12-3/TRBV12-4|.|TRBJ2-7
CASSFFAGTPAYEQYF
TGTGCCAGCAGTTTCTTTGCCGGGACACCAGCCTACGAGCAGTACTTC
>many|TRBV29-1|.|TRBJ2-5
CSVERGGLGQTQYF
TGCAGCGTTGAACGGGGAGGCCTGGGTCAGACCCAGTACTTC
>.|TRBV29-1|TRBD1|TRBJ2-3
CSVSGTENTQYF
TGCAGCGTATCCGGGACAGAAAATACGCAGTATTTT
>.|TRBV15|TRBD2|TRBJ2-3
CATSMGLGMSTDTQYF
TGTGCCACCAGCATGGGACTAGGAATGAGCACAGATACGCAGTATTTT
>many|TRBV3-1|TRBD1|TRBJ2-5
CASSRTGGGETQYF
TGTGCCAGCAGCCGTACAGGGGGCGGAGAGACCCAGTACTTC
>.|TRBV24-1|.|TRBJ2-1
CATSRADGTPSYNEQFF
TGTGCCACCAGTCGAGCGGACGGGACTCCCTCCTACAATGAGCAGTTCTTC
>once|TRBV4-3|TRBD1|TRBJ1-2
CASSQVIRDSYGYTF
TGCGCCAGCAGCCAAGTCATCCGGGACAGCTATGGCTACACCTTC
>.|TRBV10-3|.|TRBJ2-7
CAISESGQVYEQYF
TGTGCCATCAGTGAATCGGGTCAGGTCTACGAGCAGTACTTC
>.|TRBV24-1|TRBD1|TRBJ2-5
CATSEPDRGQETQYF
TGTGCCACCAGTGAACCCGACAGGGGCCAAGAGACCCAGTACTTC
>.|TRBV29-1|.|TRBJ2-5
CSVSPAAQETQYF
TGCAGCGTCTCTCCGGCCGCCCAAGAGACCCAGTACTTC
>.|TRBV4-1|TRBD1|TRBJ1-2
CASSTRDRRTGDGYTF
TGCGCCAGCAGCACGCGCGACCGTAGGACAGGAGATGGCTACACCTTC
>.|TRBV5-1|TRBD2|TRBJ2-3
CASSLRPAGEDTQYF
TGCGCCAGCAGCCTAAGACCAGCGGGGGAAGATACGCAGTATTTT
>few|TRBV5-1|.|TRBJ1-6
CASSLALAANSPLHF
TGCGCCAGCAGCTTGGCCCTGGCGGCCAATTCACCCCTCCACTTT
>.|TRBV3-1|.|TRBJ2-3
CASSQTGDLNTDTQYF
TGTGCCAGCAGCCAAACAGGTGATCTTAACACAGATACGCAGTATTTT